Following are 21 T cell receptor beta chains from one sample sequenced in a study of T cell responses to AZD1222 COVID-19 vaccine. Method: immunoSEQ multiplex PCR; TCRdb's copy keeps in-frame clones and lacks some. The data show roughly 120,000 clones, 75% to 90% seen once. The material was peripheral blood, obtained on day 0 of AZD1222 vaccination. These receptors were obtained from an adult in good health.

The chain links TRBV19 to TRBJ2-3; 7 nucleotides align to TRBD2. This CDR3 has 13 residues. After removal of 3 bases from V and 6 bases from J, the junction contained 3 bases not matched to a gene. CDR1 and CDR2 (germline): LNHDA, SQIVND (reference sequence). CDR3 region: CASSMGGRDTQYF. DNA for the CDR3: TGTGCCAGTAGTATGGGGGGGAGGGATACGCAGTATTTT.

This chain connects TRBV28 to TRBJ2-2; 9 nucleotides line up with TRBD1. With 5 bases clipped from V and 4 bases from J, the junction kept 8 bases outside the gene matches. The V gene's germline CDR1 is MDHEN and CDR2 SYDVKM. This CDR3 region has 16 residues. In DNA form, the CDR3 reads TGTGCCAGCAGTCACCCCAGGACAGGGGCCACCGGGGAGCTGTTTTTT. Amino acids: CASSHPRTGATGELFF.

V usage is TRBV11-2 and J usage is TRBJ1-1; TRBD1 might be the D (6 bases). Germline CDR1 and CDR2: SGHAT and FQNNGV. V dropped 1 base and J dropped 5 bases, with 17 bases sitting between them. This CDR3 is 16 amino acids long. CDR3 region: CASSLGPLRGNTEAFF. The CDR3 coding sequence is TGTGCCAGCAGCTTAGGTCCTTTGAGGGGGAATACTGAAGCTTTCTTT.

The V gene is TRBV3-1 (or the pseudogene TRBV3-2), the J gene TRBJ1-1; TRBD1 matches at 9 bases. Unmatched junction bases numbered 7, after V lost 3 bases and J lost 5 bases. Germline-derived CDR1 and CDR2 are LGHDT and YNNKEL (reference sequence). This CDR3 spans 15 amino acids. DNA for the CDR3: TGTGCCAGCAGCCAGGTTCCTGGGACAGGGACTGAAGCTTTCTTT. This translates into CASSQVPGTGTEAFF.

The sample holds a few counts of this clone. The chain couples TRBV5-6 to TRBJ1-1, with D perhaps TRBD1 (5 bases). V lost 7 bases and J 7 bases, leaving 23 bases between the germline ends. Germline V gives CDR1 SGHDT, CDR2 YYEEEE. This CDR3 is 15 amino acids long. The chain's CDR3 is CASLPAAFKGSEAFF. CDR3 in DNA: TGTGCCAGCCTCCCGGCAGCGTTTAAGGGGAGTGAAGCTTTCTTT.

This chain uses TRBV7-9 with TRBJ2-1, with D unclear. Trimming pared 5 bases from V and 9 bases from J, leaving 8 bases between. Germline CDR1 reads SEHNR; CDR2 reads FQNEAQ (reference sequence). This CDR3 has 11 amino acids. CDR3 bases: TGTGCCAGCAGCGCTCGGTTTGAGCAGTTCTTC. It yields the protein CASSARFEQFF.

This sequence joins TRBV18 and TRBJ2-6; tentatively, D is TRBD2 (6 bases). Germline CDR1 reads KGHSH; CDR2 reads LQKENI. Trimming shortened V by 2 bases and J by 2 bases, and 7 bases separated the two germline ends. This CDR3 is built from 15 residues. CDR3 amino acids: CASSPSGAGANVLTF. The CDR3 nucleotides are TGTGCCAGCTCACCATCGGGGGCTGGGGCCAACGTCCTGACTTTC.

The CDR3 sequence: CASSSPGGVNSNQPQHF. The CDR3 bases are TGTGCCAGCAGTTCTCCAGGGGGTGTAAATAGCAATCAGCCCCAGCATTTT. This rearrangement joins TRBV28 to TRBJ1-5; 7 bases are a match to TRBD1. Trimming cost V 4 bases and J 0 bases; bases outside gene matches: 9. CDR3 length: 17 amino acids. Germline CDR1 is MDHEN and CDR2 is SYDVKM.

The chain recombines TRBV6-5 with TRBJ1-2, with D tentatively TRBD1 (5 bases). The germline CDR1 and CDR2 sequences are MNHEY and SVGAGI. The ends were cut back, 3 bases at V and 9 bases at J, with 23 bases in the middle. The CDR3 spans 16 residues. CDR3 in DNA: TGTGCCAGCAGTTATAGGGGCGGAGTAAGTCCTCAGAGCTACACCTTC. Amino acid sequence: CASSYRGGVSPQSYTF.

The chain employs TRBV5-5 and TRBJ2-7, with 12 bases aligning to TRBD1. The CDR3 length is 16 residues. The germline gives CDR1 SGHKS, CDR2 YYEKEE (reference sequence). V was clipped by 7 bases and J by 4 bases; unmatched bases: 12. The DNA of the CDR3 is TGTGCCAGCCGCCTGAGAGGGACAGGGGGCTGGTACGAGCAGTACTTC. This sequence encodes CASRLRGTGGWYEQYF. The full variable domain, completed using reference TRBV5-5 and TRBJ2-7, is DAGVTQSPTHLIKTRGQQVTLRCSPISGHKSVSWYQQVLGQGPQFIFQYYEKEERGRGNFPDRFSARQFPNYSSELNVNALLLGDSALYLCASRLRGTGGWYEQYFGPGTRLTVT.

This chain connects TRBV28 to TRBJ2-3, with 13 positions matching TRBD2. The CDR3 loop spans 17 amino acids. Trimming at V came to 5 bases and at J to 3 bases, leaving 8 bases not matched to a gene. Germline V gives CDR1 MDHEN, CDR2 SYDVKM. CDR3 sequence (DNA): TGTGCCAGCAGTCCCTGGACTAGCGGGAGCGGGACAGATACGCAGTATTTT. Amino acid sequence: CASSPWTSGSGTDTQYF.

The sample holds one count of this clone. The chain has TRBV28 and TRBJ1-4, with TRBD1 as a possible D gene (6 bases). The CDR3 is 13 amino acids. CDR1 is MDHEN, CDR2 SYDVKM, per germline. V was pared by 2 bases and J by 14 bases, with 15 bases between. For the CDR3, the DNA is TGTGCCAGCAGTTTACCAGCCGGGACAAATCTGTTTTTT. Residues: CASSLPAGTNLFF.

The rearrangement links TRBV28 to TRBJ1-5, with TRBD1 identical over 12 bases. Trimming removed 6 bases from V and 5 bases from J; junction bases left unmatched: 11. The CDR3 is made up of 17 amino acids. Germline V gene data show CDR1 as MDHEN and CDR2 as SYDVKM. The CDR3 DNA reads as TGTGCCAGCAGCATCCCGGGACAGGGGGCCGTCGATCAGCCCCAGCATTTT. Translated: CASSIPGQGAVDQPQHF.

The CDR3 loop reads CASSFGAQGISGANVLTF. Written as DNA, the CDR3 is TGTGCCAGCAGTTTCGGCGCACAGGGGATCTCTGGGGCCAACGTCCTGACTTTC. The chain joins TRBV28 to TRBJ2-6; 7 bases fit TRBD1. CDR1 and CDR2 (germline): MDHEN, SYDVKM. Trimming cost V 3 bases and J 0 bases; bases outside gene matches: 8. This CDR3 is built from 18 residues. The variable domain in full, with the rest retrieved from reference TRBV28 and TRBJ2-6, is DVKVTQSSRYLVKRTGEKVFLECVQDMDHENMFWYRQDPGLGLRLIYFSYDVKMKEKGDIPEGYSVSREKKERFSLILESASTNQTSMYLCASSFGAQGISGANVLTFGAGSRLTVL.

V and J are TRBV5-6 and TRBJ2-3; a possible D gene is TRBD1 (6 bases). Germline assignment: CDR1 SGHDT and CDR2 YYEEEE. The CDR3 has 13 amino acids. V lost 2 bases to trimming and J lost 4 bases, with 8 bases between them. CDR3 in DNA: TGTGCCAGCAGCTTAGCAGGGGCAGATACGCAGTATTTT. It yields the protein CASSLAGADTQYF.

Note on this clone: The same CDR3 can be traced to other DNA sequences in this sample. The chain couples TRBV11-3 to TRBJ1-3, with 10 bases lining up with TRBD1. The trim removed 5 bases at V and 2 bases at J, leaving 3 bases unmatched. Germline lookup yields CDR1 SGHNT and CDR2 YENEEA. The CDR3 extends over 15 amino acids. The CDR3: CASSPGQGPGNTIYF. Written as DNA, the CDR3 is TGTGCCAGCAGCCCGGGACAGGGGCCTGGAAACACCATATATTTT.

The V gene is TRBV2, the J gene TRBJ1-5, with D perhaps matching TRBD1 (5 bases). Germline V gives CDR1 SNHLY, CDR2 FYNNEI. The CDR3 spans 13 residues. V was shortened by 7 bases and J by 1 base, with 8 bases between the two germline ends. The CDR3 coding sequence is TGTGCCAGCATCCGGGACAGCAATCAGCCCCAGCATTTT. Translated: CASIRDSNQPQHF.

The V and J genes are TRBV7-9 and TRBJ2-7; 7 bases align to TRBD2. The CDR3 covers 14 residues. Germline V gene sequence: CDR1 SEHNR, CDR2 FQNEAQ (reference sequence). V lost 3 bases and J lost 4; bases outside the gene matches: 6. The CDR3 loop is CASSFPQGGYEQYF. CDR3 bases: TGTGCCAGCAGCTTTCCCCAGGGAGGGTACGAGCAGTACTTC.

The chain has TRBV7-8 and TRBJ2-1, with TRBD2 matching 12 bases. Losses at the gene ends were 5 bases for V and 4 bases for J; bases not matched to a gene: 6. CDR1 and CDR2 (germline): SGHVS, FQNEAQ. The CDR3 is 16 residues long. The CDR3 nucleotides read TGTGCCAGCAGCCCGAGGACTAGCGGGATGTACAATGAGCAGTTCTTC. This encodes CASSPRTSGMYNEQFF.

The chain recombines TRBV5-1 with TRBJ2-7; 11 positions agree with TRBD2. The CDR3 has 15 amino acids. CDR1 SGHRS and CDR2 YFSETQ come from the germline V gene. J gave up 1 base and V 4 bases, and 4 bases lay outside the gene matches. CDR3 DNA sequence: TGCGCCAGCAGCCCCCGACTAGCGGGGTCCTACGAGCAGTACTTC. Its protein product is CASSPRLAGSYEQYF.

This chain uses TRBV28 with TRBJ1-1; TRBD1 matches 7 bases. The CDR3 totals 15 residues. With V trimmed by 5 bases and J by 5 bases, 11 bases remained unmatched. The germline CDR1 and CDR2 sequences are MDHEN and SYDVKM. This CDR3 reads CASSTVTGMGTEAFF. Written as DNA, the CDR3 is TGTGCCAGCAGTACCGTGACAGGGATGGGGACTGAAGCTTTCTTT.